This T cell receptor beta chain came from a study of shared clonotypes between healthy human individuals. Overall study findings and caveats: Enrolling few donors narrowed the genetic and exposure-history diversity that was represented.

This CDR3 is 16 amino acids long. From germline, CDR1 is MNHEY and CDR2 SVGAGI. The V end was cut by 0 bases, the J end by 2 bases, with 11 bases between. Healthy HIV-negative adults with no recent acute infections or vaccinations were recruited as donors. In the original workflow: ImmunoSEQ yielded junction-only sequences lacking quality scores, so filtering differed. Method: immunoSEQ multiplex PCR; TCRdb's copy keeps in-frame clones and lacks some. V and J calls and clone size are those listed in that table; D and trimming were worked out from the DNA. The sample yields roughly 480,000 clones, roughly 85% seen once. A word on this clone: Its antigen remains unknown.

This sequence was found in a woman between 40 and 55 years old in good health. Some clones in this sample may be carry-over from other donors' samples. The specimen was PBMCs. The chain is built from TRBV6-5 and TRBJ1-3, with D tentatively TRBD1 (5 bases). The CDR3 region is CASSYSIVGAGNTIYF. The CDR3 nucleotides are TGTGCCAGCAGTTACTCGATCGTGGGGGCTGGAAACACCATATATTTT.